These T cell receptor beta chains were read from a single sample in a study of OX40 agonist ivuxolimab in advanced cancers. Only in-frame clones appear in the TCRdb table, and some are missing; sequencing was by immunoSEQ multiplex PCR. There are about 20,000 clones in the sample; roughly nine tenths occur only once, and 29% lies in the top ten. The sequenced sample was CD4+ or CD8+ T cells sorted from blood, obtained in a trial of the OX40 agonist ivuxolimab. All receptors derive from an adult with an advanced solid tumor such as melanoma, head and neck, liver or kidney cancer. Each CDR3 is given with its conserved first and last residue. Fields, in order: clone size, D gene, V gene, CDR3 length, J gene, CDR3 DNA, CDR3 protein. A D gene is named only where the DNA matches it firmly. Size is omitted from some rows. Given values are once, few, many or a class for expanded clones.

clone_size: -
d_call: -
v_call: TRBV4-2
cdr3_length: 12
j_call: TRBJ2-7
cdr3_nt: TGTGCCAGCAGCTTGATGAGTTACGAGCAGTACTTC
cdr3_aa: CASSLMSYEQYF

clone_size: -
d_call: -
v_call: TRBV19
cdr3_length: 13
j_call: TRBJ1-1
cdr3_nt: TGTGCCAGTAGAACGACAGTTGCTACTGAAGCTTTCTTT
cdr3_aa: CASRTTVATEAFF

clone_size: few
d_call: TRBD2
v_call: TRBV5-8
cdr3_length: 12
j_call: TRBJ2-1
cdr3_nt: TGTGCCAGCAGCTTCCCCGGGACTAGCCCGTTCTTC
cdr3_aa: CASSFPGTSPFF

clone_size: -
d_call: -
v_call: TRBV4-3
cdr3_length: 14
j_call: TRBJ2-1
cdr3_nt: TGCGCCAGCAGCCAAGGGAGTTCCTACAATGAGCAGTTCTTC
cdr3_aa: CASSQGSSYNEQFF

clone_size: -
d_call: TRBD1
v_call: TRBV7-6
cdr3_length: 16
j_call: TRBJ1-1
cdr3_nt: TGTGCCAGCAGTCCCGGGACAGGGGGTAAGGGCACTGAAGCTTTCTTT
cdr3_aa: CASSPGTGGKGTEAFF

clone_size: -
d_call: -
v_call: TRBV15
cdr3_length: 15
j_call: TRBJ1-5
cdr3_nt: TGTGCCACCAGCAGAGACTGGGGAACAGGACAGCCCCAGCATTTT
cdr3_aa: CATSRDWGTGQPQHF

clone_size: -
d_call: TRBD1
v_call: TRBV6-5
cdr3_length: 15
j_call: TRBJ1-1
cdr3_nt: TGTGCCAGCAGTTACCCGGGACAGGGGAACACTGAAGCTTTCTTT
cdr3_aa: CASSYPGQGNTEAFF

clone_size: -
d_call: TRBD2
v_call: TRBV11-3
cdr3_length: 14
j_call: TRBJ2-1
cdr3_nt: TGTGCCAGCAGAAGCGGGAGAAACTACAATGAGCAGTTCTTC
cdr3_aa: CASRSGRNYNEQFF

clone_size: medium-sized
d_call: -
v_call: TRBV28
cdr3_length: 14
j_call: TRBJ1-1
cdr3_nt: TGTGCCAGCAGGCTTCCTGGGTTGAGCACTGAAGCTTTCTTT
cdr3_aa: CASRLPGLSTEAFF

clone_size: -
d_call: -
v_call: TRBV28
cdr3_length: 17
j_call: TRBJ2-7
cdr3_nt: TGTGCCAGCAGTTACCCACACCAGGCTGAGAGCTCCTACGAGCAGTACTTC
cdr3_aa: CASSYPHQAESSYEQYF

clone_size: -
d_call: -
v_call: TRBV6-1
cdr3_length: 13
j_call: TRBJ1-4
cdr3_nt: TGTGCCAGCAGTGAAGTGGGCGATGAAAAACTGTTTTTT
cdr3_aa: CASSEVGDEKLFF

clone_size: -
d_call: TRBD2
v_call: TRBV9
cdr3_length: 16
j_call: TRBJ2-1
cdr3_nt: TGTGCCAGCAGCGAAAGACTAGCGGGAGACAACAATGAGCAGTTCTTC
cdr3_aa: CASSERLAGDNNEQFF

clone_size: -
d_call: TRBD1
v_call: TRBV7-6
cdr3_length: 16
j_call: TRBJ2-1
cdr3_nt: TGTGCCAGCAGCTTCCTTACAGGGGATTCCTACAATGAGCAGTTCTTC
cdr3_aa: CASSFLTGDSYNEQFF

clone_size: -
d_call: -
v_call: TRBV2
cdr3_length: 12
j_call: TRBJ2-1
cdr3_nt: TGTGCCAGCAGGGGGGAGCGGGTTGAGCAGTTCTTC
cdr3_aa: CASRGERVEQFF

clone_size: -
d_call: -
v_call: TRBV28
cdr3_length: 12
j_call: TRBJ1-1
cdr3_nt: TGTGCCAGCAGTTTCGTCAACACTGAAGCTTTCTTT
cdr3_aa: CASSFVNTEAFF

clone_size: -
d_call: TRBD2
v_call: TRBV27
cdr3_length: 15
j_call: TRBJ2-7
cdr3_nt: TGTGCCAGCAGCATTTTGCCTAGCGGGAGTCGCGAGCAGTACTTC
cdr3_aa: CASSILPSGSREQYF

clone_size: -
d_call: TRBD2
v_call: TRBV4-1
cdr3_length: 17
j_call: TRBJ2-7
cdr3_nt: TGCGCCAGCAGACCTACTAGCGGGAGTGGTGGTGGGTACGAGCAGTACTTC
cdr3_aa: CASRPTSGSGGGYEQYF

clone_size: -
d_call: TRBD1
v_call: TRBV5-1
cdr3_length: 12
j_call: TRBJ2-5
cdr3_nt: TGCGCCAGCGGACAGGGGAGGGAGACCCAGTACTTC
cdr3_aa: CASGQGRETQYF

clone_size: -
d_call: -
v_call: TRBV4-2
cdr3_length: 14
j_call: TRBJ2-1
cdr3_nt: TGTGCCAGCGGGTGGAGGGGGTCCTACAATGAGCAGTTCTTC
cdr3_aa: CASGWRGSYNEQFF

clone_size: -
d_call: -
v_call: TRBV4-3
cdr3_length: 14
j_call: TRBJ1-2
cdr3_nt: TGCGCCAGCAGCGCAGGGGCCGTTAACTATGGCTACACCTTC
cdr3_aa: CASSAGAVNYGYTF

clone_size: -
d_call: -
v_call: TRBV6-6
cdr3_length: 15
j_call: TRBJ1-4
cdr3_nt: TGTGCCAGCAGTTACTCGGAAGGGGAGAGTGAAAAACTGTTTTTT
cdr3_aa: CASSYSEGESEKLFF

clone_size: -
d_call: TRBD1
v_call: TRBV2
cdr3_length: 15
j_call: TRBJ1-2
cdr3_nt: TGTGCCAGCAGTGTATATCAGGGGGCTCCGGATGGCTACACCTTC
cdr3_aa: CASSVYQGAPDGYTF

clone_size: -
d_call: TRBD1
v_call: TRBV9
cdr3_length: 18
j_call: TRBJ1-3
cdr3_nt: TGTGCCAGCACCCCGACAGGGCGGCCGGTTAGCTCTGGAAACACCATATATTTT
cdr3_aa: CASTPTGRPVSSGNTIYF

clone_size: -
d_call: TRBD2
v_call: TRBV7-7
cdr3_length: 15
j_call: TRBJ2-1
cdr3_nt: TGTGCTAGCAGCCCGTCCAGCAGCGGGAGCGGTGAGCAGTTCTTC
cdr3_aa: CASSPSSSGSGEQFF

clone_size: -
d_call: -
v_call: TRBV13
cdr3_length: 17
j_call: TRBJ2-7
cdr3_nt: TGTGCCAGCAGCTTAGGGCTCGCGGGCGGTCTCTCCTACGAGCAGTACTTC
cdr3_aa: CASSLGLAGGLSYEQYF

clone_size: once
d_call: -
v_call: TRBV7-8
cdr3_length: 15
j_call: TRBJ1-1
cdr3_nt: TGTGCCAGCAGCCCCGGCCGGCGGACAAACACTGAAGCTTTCTTT
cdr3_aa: CASSPGRRTNTEAFF

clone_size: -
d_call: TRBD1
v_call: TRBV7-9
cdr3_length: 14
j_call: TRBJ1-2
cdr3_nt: TGTGCCAGCAGCTCCGGACAGGGGGGTTATGGCTACACCTTC
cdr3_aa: CASSSGQGGYGYTF

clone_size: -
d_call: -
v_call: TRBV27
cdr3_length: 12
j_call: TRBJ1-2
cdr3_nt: TGTGCCAGCATTTCCCCCAACTATGGCTACACCTTC
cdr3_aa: CASISPNYGYTF

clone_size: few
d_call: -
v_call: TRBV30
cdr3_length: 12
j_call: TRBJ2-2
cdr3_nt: TGTGCCTATACAGGGAACACCGGGGAGCTGTTTTTT
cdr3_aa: CAYTGNTGELFF

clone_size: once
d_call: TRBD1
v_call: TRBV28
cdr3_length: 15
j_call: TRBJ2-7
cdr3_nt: TGTGCCAGCAGTCATTCCGGGACAGATCCCTACGAGCAGTACTTC
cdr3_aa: CASSHSGTDPYEQYF

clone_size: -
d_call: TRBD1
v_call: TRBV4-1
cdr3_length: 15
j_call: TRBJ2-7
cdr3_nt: TGCGCCAGCAGCCAAGGAGGGACAGCTTCCTACGAGCAGTACTTC
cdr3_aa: CASSQGGTASYEQYF

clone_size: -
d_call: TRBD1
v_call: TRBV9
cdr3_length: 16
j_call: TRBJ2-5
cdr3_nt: TGTGCCAGCAGTCGACAGGGGGCGTTGGTCCAAGAGACCCAGTACTTC
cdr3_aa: CASSRQGALVQETQYF

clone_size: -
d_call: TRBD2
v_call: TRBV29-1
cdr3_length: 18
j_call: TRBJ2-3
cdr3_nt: TGCAGCGTTGAAGATTGGGAGGGGACTAGAGGTAGCACAGATACGCAGTATTTT
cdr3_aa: CSVEDWEGTRGSTDTQYF

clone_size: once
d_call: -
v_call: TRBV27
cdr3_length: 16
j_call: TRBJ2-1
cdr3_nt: TGTGCCAGCAGTTTATTACGGGACCGGACCTACAATGAGCAGTTCTTC
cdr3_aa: CASSLLRDRTYNEQFF

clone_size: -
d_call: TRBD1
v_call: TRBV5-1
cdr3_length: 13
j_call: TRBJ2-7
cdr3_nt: TGCGCCAGCAGCTGGACAGGATCCTACGAGCAGTACTTC
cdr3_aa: CASSWTGSYEQYF

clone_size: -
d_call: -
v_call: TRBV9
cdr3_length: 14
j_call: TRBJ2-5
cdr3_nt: TGTGCCAGCAGCCCCGGGGGACCCCAAGAGACCCAGTACTTC
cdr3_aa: CASSPGGPQETQYF

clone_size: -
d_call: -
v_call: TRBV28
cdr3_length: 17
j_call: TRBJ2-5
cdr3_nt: TGTGCCAGCAGTTTAGGGGCGTTCAGGAGGGACCAAGAGACCCAGTACTTC
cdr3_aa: CASSLGAFRRDQETQYF

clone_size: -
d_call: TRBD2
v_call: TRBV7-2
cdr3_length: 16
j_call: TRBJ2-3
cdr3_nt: TGTGCCAGCAGCTTAGACACTAGCGGGATGCTAGATACGCAGTATTTT
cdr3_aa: CASSLDTSGMLDTQYF

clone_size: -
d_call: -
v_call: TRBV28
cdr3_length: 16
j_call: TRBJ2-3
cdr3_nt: TGTGCCAGCAGTTTCTTCCGCCGCCGAGGCACAGATACGCAGTATTTT
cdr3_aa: CASSFFRRRGTDTQYF

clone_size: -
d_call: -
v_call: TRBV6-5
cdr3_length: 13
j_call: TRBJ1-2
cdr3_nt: TGTGCCAGCAAGGAGGGGACTAACTATGGCTACACCTTC
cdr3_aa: CASKEGTNYGYTF

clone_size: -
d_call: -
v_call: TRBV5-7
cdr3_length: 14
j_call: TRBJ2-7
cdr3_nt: TGTGCCAGCAGTCGGACAGACAGTTCCTACGAGCAGTACTTC
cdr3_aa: CASSRTDSSYEQYF

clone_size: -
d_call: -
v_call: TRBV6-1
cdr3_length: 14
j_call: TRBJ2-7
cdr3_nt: TGTGCCAGCAGCGGCGGGTCGGGAGATTTGCAGCAGTACTTC
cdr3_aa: CASSGGSGDLQQYF

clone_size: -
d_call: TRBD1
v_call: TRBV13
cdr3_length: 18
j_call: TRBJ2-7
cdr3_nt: TGTGCCAGCAGCTCCACCCTATCCCCTCAGGGGGCCTCCTACGAGCAGTACTTC
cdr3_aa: CASSSTLSPQGASYEQYF

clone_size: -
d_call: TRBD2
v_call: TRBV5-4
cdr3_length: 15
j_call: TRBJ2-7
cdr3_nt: TGTGCCAGCAGCTTGGCGGGAGGAGATCCGTACGAGCAGTACTTC
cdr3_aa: CASSLAGGDPYEQYF

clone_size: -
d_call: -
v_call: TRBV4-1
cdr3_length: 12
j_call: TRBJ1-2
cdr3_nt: TGCGCCAGCAGCCAGGGGGCTGATGGCTACACCTTC
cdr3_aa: CASSQGADGYTF

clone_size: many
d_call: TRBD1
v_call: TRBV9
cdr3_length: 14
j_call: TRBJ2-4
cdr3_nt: TGTGCCAGCAGCGCCGCCTACAGGGGGAACATTCAGTACTTC
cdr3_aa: CASSAAYRGNIQYF

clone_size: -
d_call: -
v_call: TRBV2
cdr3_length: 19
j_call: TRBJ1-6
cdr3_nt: TGTGCCAGCAGTGTTAACGGGGAAAATGGAGGCTCCTATAATTCACCCCTCCACTTT
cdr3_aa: CASSVNGENGGSYNSPLHF

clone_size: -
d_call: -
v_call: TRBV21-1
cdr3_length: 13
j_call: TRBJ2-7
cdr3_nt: TGTGCCAGCAGCAAATCCAGGGGGTGTGAGCAGTACTTC
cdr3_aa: CASSKSRGCEQYF

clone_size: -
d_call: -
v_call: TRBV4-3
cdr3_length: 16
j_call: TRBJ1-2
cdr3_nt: TGCGCCAGCAGCCAAGATGAATTGGCCAGGGGCTATGGCTACACCTTC
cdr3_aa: CASSQDELARGYGYTF

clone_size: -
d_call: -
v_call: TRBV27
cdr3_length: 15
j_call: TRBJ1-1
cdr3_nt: TGTGCCAGCAGTTTATCGACACAGGGTCTCACTGAAGCTTTCTTT
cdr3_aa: CASSLSTQGLTEAFF

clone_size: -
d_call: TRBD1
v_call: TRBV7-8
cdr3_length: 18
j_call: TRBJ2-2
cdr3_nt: TGTGCCAGCAGCAGAGATCCAGGGGGCCCCCCCAACACCGGGGAGCTGTTTTTT
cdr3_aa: CASSRDPGGPPNTGELFF

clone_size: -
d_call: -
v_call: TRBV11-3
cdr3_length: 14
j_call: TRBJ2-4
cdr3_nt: TGTGCCAGCAGCTTAGGACGGGGTGGAAACATTCAGTACTTC
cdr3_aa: CASSLGRGGNIQYF

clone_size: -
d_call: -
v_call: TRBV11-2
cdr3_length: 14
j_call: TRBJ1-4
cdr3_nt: TGTGCCAGCAGCTTGGAAGCAGACCGTAGGAAACTGTTTTTT
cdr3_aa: CASSLEADRRKLFF

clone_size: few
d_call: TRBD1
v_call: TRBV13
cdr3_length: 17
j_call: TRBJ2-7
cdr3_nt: TGTGCCAGCAGCTTAGGCCTCGCACAGGGGAACTCCTACGAGCAGTACTTC
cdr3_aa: CASSLGLAQGNSYEQYF

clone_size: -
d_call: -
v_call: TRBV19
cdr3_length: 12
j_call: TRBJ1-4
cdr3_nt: TGTGCCCGCGGGACAACTAATGAAAAACTGTTTTTT
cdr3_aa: CARGTTNEKLFF